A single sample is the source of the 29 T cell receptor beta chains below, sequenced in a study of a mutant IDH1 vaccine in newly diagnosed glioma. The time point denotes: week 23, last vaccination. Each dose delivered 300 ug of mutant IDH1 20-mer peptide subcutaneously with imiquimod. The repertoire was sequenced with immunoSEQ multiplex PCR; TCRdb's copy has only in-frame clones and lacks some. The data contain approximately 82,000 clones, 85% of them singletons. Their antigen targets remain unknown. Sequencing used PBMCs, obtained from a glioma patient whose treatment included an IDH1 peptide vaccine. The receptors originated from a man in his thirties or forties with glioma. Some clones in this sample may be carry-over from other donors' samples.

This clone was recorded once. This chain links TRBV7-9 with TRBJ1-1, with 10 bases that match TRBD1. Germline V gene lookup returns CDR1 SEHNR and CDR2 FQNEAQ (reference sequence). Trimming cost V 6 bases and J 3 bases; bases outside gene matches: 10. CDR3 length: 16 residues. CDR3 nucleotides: TGTGCCAGCAGACACTCCCGGGACAGGGGAGACACTGAAGCTTTCTTT. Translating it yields CASRHSRDRGDTEAFF.

CDR3 loop: CASSPGGKVNEKLFF. CDR3 nucleotides: TGTGCCAGCAGCCCGGGCGGGAAAGTAAATGAAAAACTGTTTTTT. This chain joins TRBV2 and TRBJ1-4; no clear D. Trimming removed 6 bases from V and 5 bases from J, with 16 bases in between. The CDR3 length is 15 residues. The V gene's germline CDR1 is SNHLY and CDR2 FYNNEI.

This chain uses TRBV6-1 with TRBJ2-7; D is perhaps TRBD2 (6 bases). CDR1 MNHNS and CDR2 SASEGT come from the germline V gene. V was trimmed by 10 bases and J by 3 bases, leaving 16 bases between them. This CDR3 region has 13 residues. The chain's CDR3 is CATHLGGVYEQYF. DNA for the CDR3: TGTGCCACTCATCTGGGGGGTGTCTACGAGCAGTACTTC.

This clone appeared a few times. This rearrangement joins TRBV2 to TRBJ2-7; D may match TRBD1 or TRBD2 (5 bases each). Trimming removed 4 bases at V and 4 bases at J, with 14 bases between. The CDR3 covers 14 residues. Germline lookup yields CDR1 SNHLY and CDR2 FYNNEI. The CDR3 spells CASSGDGIRYEQYF. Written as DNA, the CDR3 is TGTGCCAGCAGTGGGGACGGGATCAGGTACGAGCAGTACTTC.

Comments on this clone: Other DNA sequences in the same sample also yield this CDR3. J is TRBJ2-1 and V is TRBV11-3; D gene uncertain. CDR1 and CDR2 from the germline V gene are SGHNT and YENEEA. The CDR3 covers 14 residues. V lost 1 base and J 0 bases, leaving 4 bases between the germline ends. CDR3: CASSLGGSYNEQFF. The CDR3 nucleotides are TGTGCCAGCAGCTTAGGGGGCTCCTACAATGAGCAGTTCTTC.

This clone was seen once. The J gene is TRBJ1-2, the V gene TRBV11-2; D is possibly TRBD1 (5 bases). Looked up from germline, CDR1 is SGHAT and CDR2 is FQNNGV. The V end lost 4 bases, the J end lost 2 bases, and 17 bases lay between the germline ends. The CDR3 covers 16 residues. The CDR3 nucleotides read TGTGCCAGCAGCTCACTAGGAGGGGCGGGAAACTATGGCTACACCTTC. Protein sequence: CASSSLGGAGNYGYTF.

The DNA of the CDR3 is TGTGCCAGCAGCGTAGGCGGGGCGAAGTACCAAGAGACCCAGTACTTC. The encoded protein is CASSVGGAKYQETQYF. This chain uses TRBV9 with TRBJ2-5; a possible D gene is TRBD2 (6 bases). Per germline, CDR1 SGDLS and CDR2 YYNGEE. The ends were cut back, 0 bases at V and 0 bases at J, with 12 bases in the middle. This CDR3 is built from 16 residues.

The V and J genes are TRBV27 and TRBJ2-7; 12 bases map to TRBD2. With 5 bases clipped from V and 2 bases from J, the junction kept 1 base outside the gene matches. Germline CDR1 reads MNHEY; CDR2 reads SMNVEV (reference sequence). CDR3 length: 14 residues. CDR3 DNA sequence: TGTGCCAGCAGTCTAGCGGGGGGGCCCTACGAGCAGTACTTC. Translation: CASSLAGGPYEQYF.

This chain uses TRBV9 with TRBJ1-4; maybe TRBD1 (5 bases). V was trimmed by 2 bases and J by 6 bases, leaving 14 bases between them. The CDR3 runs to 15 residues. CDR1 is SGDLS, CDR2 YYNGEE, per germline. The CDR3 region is CASSVRDGGDEKLFF. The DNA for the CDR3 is TGTGCCAGCAGCGTGCGGGACGGAGGAGATGAAAAACTGTTTTTT.

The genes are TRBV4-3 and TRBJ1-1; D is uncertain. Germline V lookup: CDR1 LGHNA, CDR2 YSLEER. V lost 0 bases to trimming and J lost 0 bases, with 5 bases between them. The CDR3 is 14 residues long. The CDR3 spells CASSQDQMNTEAFF. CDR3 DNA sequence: TGCGCCAGCAGCCAAGATCAAATGAACACTGAAGCTTTCTTT.

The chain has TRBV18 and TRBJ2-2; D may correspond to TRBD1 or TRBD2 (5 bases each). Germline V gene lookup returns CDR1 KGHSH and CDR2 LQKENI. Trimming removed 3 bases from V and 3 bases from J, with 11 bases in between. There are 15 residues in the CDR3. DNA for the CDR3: TGTGCCAGCTCACCTCCGGGACCTTACACCGGGGAGCTGTTTTTT. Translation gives CASSPPGPYTGELFF.

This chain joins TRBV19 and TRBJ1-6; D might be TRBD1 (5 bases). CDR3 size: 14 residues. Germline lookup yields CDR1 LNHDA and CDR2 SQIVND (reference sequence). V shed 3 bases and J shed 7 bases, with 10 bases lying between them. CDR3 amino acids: CASSIAGQNSPLHF. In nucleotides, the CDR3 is TGTGCCAGTAGTATCGCAGGACAAAATTCACCCCTCCACTTT.

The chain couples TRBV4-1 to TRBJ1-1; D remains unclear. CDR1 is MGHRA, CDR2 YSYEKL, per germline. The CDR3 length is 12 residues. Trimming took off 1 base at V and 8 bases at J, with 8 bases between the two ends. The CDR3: CASSQVTDEAFF. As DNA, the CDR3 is TGCGCCAGCAGCCAAGTAACAGACGAAGCTTTCTTT.

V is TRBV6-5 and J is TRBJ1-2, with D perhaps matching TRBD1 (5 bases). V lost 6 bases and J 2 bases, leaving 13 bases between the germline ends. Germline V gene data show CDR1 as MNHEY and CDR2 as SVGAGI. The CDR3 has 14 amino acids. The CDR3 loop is CASRRGAGNYGYTF. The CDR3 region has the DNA TGTGCCAGCAGGAGGGGCGCGGGGAACTATGGCTACACCTTC.

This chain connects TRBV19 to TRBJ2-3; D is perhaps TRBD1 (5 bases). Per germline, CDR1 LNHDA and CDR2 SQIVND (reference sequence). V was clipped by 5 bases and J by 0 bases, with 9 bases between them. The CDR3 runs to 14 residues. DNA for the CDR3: TGTGCCAGTAGTCACCCAGGGAGCACAGATACGCAGTATTTT. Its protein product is CASSHPGSTDTQYF.

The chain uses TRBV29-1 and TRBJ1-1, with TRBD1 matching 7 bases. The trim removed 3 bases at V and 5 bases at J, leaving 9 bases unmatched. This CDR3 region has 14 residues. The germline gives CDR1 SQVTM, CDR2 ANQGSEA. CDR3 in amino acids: CSVERTGGGTEAFF. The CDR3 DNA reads TGCAGCGTTGAGCGGACAGGTGGAGGGACTGAAGCTTTCTTT.

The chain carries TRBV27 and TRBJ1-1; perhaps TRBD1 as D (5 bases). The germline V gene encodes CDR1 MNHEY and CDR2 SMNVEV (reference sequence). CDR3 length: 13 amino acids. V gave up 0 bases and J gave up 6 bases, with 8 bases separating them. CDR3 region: CASSLSQGSEAFF. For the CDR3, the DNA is TGTGCCAGCAGTTTATCGCAGGGATCTGAAGCTTTCTTT.

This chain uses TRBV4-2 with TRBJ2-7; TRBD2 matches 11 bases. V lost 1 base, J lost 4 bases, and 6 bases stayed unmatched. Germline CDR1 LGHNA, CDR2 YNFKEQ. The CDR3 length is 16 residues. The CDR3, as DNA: TGTGCCAGCAGCCAAGTGGTAGCGGGAGGGAATTACGAGCAGTACTTC. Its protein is CASSQVVAGGNYEQYF.

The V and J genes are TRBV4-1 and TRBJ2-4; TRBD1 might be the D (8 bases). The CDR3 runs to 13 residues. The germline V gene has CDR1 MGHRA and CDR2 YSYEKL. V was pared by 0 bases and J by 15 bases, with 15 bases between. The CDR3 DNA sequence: TGCGCCAGCAGCCAAGAGCGGGGGACAGGATCGTACTTC. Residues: CASSQERGTGSYF.

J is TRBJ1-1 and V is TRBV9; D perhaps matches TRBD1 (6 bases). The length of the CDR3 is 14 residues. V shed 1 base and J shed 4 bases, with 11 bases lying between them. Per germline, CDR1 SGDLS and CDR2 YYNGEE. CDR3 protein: CASSVNTGTTEAFF. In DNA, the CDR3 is TGTGCCAGCAGCGTAAACACAGGGACCACTGAAGCTTTCTTT.

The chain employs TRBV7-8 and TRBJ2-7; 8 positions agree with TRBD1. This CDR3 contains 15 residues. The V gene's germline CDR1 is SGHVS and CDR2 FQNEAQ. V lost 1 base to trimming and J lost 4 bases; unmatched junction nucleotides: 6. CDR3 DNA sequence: TGTGCCAGCAGCTTAGTGGGACAGGCGGATTACGAGCAGTACTTC. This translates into CASSLVGQADYEQYF.

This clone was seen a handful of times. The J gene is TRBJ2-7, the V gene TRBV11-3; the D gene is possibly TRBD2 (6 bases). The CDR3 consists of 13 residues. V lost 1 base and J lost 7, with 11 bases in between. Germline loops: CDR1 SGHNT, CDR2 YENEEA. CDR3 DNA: TGTGCCAGCAGCTTAGGGGGGGACGGGGAGCAGTACTTC. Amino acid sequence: CASSLGGDGEQYF.

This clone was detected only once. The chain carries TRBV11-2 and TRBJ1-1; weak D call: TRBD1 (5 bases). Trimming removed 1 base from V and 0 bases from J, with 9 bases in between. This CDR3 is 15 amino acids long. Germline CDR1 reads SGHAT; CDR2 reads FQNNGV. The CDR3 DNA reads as TGTGCCAGCAGCTTAGGCAGGGTCATGAACACTGAAGCTTTCTTT. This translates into CASSLGRVMNTEAFF.

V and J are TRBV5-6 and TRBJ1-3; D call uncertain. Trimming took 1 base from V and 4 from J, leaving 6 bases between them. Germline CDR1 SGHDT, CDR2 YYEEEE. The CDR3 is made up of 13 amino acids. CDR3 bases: TGTGCCAGCAGCTTGCTCCGAGGAAACACCATATATTTT. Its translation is CASSLLRGNTIYF.

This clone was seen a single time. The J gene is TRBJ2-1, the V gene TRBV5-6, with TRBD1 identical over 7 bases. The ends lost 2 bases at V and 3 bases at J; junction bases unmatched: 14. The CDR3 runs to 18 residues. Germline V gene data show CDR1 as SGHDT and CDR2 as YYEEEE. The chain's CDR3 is CASSLRTGEGPYYNEQFF. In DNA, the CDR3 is TGTGCCAGCAGCTTAAGGACAGGAGAGGGGCCGTACTACAATGAGCAGTTCTTC.

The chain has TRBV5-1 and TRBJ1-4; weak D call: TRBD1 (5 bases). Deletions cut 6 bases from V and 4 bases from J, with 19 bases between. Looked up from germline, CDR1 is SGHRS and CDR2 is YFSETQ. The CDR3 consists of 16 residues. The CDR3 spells CASNPGSTDFNEKLFF. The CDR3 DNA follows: TGCGCCAGCAACCCGGGGTCGACAGACTTTAATGAAAAACTGTTTTTT. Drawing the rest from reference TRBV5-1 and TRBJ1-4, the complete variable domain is KAGVTQTPRYLIKTRGQQVTLSCSPISGHRSVSWYQQTPGQGLQFLFEYFSETQRNKGNFPGRFSGRQFSNSRSEMNVSTLELGDSALYLCASNPGSTDFNEKLFFGSGTQLSVL.

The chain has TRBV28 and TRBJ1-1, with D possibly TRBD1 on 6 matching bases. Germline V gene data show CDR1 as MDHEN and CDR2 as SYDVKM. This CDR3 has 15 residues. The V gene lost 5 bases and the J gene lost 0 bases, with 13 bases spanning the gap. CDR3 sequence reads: CASSLYRVMNTEAFF. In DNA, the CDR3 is TGTGCCAGCAGTCTATACAGGGTCATGAACACTGAAGCTTTCTTT. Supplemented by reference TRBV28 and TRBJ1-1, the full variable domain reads DVKVTQSSRYLVKRTGEKVFLECVQDMDHENMFWYRQDPGLGLRLIYFSYDVKMKEKGDIPEGYSVSREKKERFSLILESASTNQTSMYLCASSLYRVMNTEAFFGQGTRLTVV.

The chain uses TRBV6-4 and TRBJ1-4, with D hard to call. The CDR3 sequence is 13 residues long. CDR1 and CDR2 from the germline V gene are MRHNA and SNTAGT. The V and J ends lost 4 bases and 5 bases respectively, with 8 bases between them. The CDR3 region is CASSVSRNEKLFF. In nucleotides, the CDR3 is TGTGCCAGCAGTGTGAGCAGAAATGAAAAACTGTTTTTT.

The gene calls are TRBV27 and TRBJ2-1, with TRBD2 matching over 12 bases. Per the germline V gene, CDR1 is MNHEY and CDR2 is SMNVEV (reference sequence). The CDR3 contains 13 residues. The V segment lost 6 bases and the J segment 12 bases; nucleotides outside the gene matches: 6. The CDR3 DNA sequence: TGTGCCAGCAGGGGAACTAGCGGGAGGAGGCAGTTCTTC. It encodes CASRGTSGRRQFF.